The source of this TCR beta chain is a study of shared clonotypes between healthy human individuals. Measured with immunoSEQ multiplex PCR; TCRdb has only the in-frame clones, and not every one. The sample lists about 2.4 million clones, around nine tenths occurring once. Study-wide points: Against clonotypes common to all four donors, non-shared ones had lower generation probabilities.

A word on this clone: Its antigen is undetermined.

This CDR3 contains 15 residues. Germline V lookup: CDR1 MNHEY, CDR2 SVGAGI. The J segment lost 6 bases and the V segment lost 4 bases, leaving 7 bases of the junction unmatched. The sequenced material came from naive CD4+ T cells sorted from blood. The subset: CD45RA+ positively selected. The origin of this receptor is a young man in good health. V and J are TRBV6-5 and TRBJ2-7; TRBD1 agrees at 12 bases. The CDR3: CASSSAGTGGGEQYF. CDR3 nucleotides: TGTGCCAGCAGTTCTGCCGGGACAGGGGGCGGCGAGCAGTACTTC.